This T cell receptor beta chain is drawn from a study of blood T cells in healthy people across ages. Study-wide background: About one barcoded beta molecule per two T cells was the capture yield of template switching.

It was with a sample-barcoded 5' primer and a J-beta primer mix that a second PCR of roughly 6 to 12 cycles was run. One entry per CDR3 protein results from TCRdb running MiXCR on the 5' RACE reads. Of approximately 690,000 distinct CDR3 sequences listed, 58% are singletons. Every sample gave at least 5 micrograms of total RNA when it was extracted. Trimming removed 0 bases from V and 3 bases from J, with 11 bases in between. The CDR3 contains 16 residues. Looked up from germline, CDR1 is KGHSH and CDR2 is LQKENI. Material: blood. This TCR was recovered from a man in his sixties in good health. V gene TRBV18 combines with J gene TRBJ1-4; D call uncertain. The CDR3 protein is CASSPPLDPPNEKLFF. The DNA of the CDR3 is TGTGCCAGCTCACCACCTCTGGACCCCCCTAATGAAAAACTGTTTTTT. Full variable domain (rest looked up from reference TRBV18 and TRBJ1-4): NAGVMQNPRHLVRRRGQEARLRCSPMKGHSHVYWYRQLPEEGLKFMVYLQKENIIDESGMPKERFSAEFPKEGPSILRIQQVVRGDSAAYFCASSPPLDPPNEKLFFGSGTQLSVL.